This record concerns one TCR beta chain sequence. The data belong to a study of identical twins. TCRdb analysed the 5' RACE reads with MiXCR anew, one entry per CDR3 protein. The sample has about 550,000 distinct CDR3 sequences, more than 20% seen once. V trimming: 0 bases; J trimming: 4 bases; junction bases outside the gene matches: 7. There are 17 residues in the CDR3. Germline CDR1 and CDR2: SGHTA and FQGNSA. This sample also belongs to another study, concerning yellow fever vaccine responses in identical twins.

The source is a woman aged 18-29 years in good health. Input material: CD4+ T cells sorted from blood. V is TRBV7-2 and J is TRBJ2-1; TRBD2 matches at 9 bases. The CDR3 loop reads CASSLAGSSGKYNEQFF. The CDR3 coding sequence is TGTGCCAGCAGCTTAGCAGGGTCTAGCGGGAAATACAATGAGCAGTTCTTC.